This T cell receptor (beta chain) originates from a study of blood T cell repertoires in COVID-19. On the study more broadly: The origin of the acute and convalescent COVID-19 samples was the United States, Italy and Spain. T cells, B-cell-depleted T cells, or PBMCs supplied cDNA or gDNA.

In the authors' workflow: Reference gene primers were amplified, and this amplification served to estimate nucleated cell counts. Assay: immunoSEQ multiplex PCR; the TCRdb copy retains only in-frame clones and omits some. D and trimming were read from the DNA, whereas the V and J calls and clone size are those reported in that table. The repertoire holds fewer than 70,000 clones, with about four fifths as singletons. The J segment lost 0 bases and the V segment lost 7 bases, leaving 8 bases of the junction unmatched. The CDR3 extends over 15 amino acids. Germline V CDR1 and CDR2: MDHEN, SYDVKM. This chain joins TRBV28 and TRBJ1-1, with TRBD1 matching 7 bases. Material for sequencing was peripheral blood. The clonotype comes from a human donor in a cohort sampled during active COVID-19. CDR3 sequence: CASTVTGTVNTEAFF. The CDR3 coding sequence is TGTGCCAGCACTGTTACCGGGACAGTGAACACTGAAGCTTTCTTT.